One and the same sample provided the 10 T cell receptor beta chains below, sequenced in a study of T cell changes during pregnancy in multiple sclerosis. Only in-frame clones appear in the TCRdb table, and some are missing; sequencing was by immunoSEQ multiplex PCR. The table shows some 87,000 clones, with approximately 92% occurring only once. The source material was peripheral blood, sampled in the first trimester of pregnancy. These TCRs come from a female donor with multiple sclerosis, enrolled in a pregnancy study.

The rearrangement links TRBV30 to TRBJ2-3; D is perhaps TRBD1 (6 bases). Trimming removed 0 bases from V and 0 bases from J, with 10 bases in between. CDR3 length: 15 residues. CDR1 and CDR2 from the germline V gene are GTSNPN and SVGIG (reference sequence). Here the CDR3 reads CAWSVAGASTDTQYF. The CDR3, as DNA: TGTGCCTGGAGTGTAGCAGGGGCTAGCACAGATACGCAGTATTTT.

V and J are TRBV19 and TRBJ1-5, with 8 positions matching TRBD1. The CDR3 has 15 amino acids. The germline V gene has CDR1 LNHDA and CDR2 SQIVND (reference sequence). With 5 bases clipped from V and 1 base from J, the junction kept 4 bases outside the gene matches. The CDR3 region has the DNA TGTGCCAGTAGTCCTACAGGGGGGAGCAATCAGCCCCAGCATTTT. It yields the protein CASSPTGGSNQPQHF.

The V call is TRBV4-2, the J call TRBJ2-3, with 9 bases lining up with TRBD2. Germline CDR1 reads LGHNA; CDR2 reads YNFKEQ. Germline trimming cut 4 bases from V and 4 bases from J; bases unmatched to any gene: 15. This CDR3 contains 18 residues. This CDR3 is CASSPEVIAGEWADTQYF. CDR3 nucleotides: TGTGCCAGCAGCCCCGAGGTAATAGCGGGAGAGTGGGCAGATACGCAGTATTTT.

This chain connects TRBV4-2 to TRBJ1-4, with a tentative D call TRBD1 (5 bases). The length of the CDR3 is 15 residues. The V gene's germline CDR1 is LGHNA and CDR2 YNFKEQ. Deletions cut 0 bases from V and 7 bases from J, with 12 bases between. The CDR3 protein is CASSQDLGAVEKLFF. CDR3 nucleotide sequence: TGTGCCAGCAGCCAAGATCTTGGGGCAGTTGAAAAACTGTTTTTT.

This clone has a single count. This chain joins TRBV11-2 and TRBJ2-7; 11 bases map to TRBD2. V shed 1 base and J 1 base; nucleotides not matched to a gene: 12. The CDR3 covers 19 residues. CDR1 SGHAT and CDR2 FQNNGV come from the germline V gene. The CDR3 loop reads CASSLGQGLLAGASYEQYF. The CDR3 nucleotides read TGTGCCAGCAGCTTAGGACAGGGTTTACTAGCGGGGGCTTCCTACGAGCAGTACTTC.

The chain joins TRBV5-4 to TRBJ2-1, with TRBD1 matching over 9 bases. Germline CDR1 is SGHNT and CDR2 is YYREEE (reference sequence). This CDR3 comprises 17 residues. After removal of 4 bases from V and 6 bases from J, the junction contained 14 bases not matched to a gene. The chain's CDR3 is CASSGGAGTGPGNEQFF. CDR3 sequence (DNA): TGTGCCAGCAGCGGAGGTGCCGGGACAGGGCCAGGCAATGAGCAGTTCTTC.

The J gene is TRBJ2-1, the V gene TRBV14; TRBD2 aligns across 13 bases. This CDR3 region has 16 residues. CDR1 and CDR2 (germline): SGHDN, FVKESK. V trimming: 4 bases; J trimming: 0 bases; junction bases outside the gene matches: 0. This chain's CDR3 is CASSRTSGSSYNEQFF. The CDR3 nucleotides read TGTGCCAGCAGCCGGACTAGCGGGAGCTCCTACAATGAGCAGTTCTTC.

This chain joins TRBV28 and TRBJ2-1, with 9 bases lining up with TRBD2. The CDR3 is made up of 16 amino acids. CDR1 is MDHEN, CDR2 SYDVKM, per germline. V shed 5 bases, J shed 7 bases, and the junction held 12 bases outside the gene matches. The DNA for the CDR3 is TGTGCCAGCAGTGTCACTAGCGGGCCAAAGTGGAATGAGCAGTTCTTC. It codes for CASSVTSGPKWNEQFF. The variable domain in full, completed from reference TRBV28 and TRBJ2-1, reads DVKVTQSSRYLVKRTGEKVFLECVQDMDHENMFWYRQDPGLGLRLIYFSYDVKMKEKGDIPEGYSVSREKKERFSLILESASTNQTSMYLCASSVTSGPKWNEQFFGPGTRLTVL.

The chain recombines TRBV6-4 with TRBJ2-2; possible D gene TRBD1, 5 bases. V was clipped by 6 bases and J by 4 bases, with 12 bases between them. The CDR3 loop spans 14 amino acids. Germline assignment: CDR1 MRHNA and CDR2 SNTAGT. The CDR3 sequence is CASREDSPTGELFF. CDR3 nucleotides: TGTGCCAGCAGAGAAGACAGTCCCACCGGGGAGCTGTTTTTT.

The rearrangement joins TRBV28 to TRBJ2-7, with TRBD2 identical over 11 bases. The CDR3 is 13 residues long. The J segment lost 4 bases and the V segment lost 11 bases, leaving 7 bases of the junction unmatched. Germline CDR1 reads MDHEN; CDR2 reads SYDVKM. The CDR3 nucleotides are TGTGCCGGCCGCACTAGCGGGAGTTACGAGCAGTACTTC. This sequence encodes CAGRTSGSYEQYF.